Below, 9 T cell receptor beta chains from the same sample are listed, as sequenced in a study of shared clonotypes between healthy human individuals. Libraries were prepared by immunoSEQ multiplex PCR; TCRdb keeps only in-frame clonotypes and omits some of them. This sample has over 2,000,000 clones, with around 93% found just once. Naive CD8 cells, CD45RO-negative and positively selected for CCR7, excluded terminally differentiated effector memory CD45RA+ cells. Material: naive CD8+ T cells from PBMCs. Receptors originate from a man aged 18-30 years in good health. Some clones in this sample may be carry-over from other donors' samples.

This clone was seen once. The rearrangement links TRBV28 to TRBJ2-7; D is ambiguous. Germline assignment: CDR1 MDHEN and CDR2 SYDVKM. The CDR3 has 15 residues. The V end was cut by 5 bases, the J end by 1 base, with 15 bases between. The CDR3, as DNA: TGTGCCAGCAGTGGGCGACGGAGTGGGTCCTACGAGCAGTACTTC. It yields the protein CASSGRRSGSYEQYF.

The CDR3 reads CASSEGLAGGELFF. For the CDR3, the DNA is TGCGCCAGCAGTGAGGGACTAGCCGGCGGGGAGCTGTTTTTT. The chain employs TRBV10-1 and TRBJ2-2, with 8 positions matching TRBD2. The ends lost 2 bases at V and 7 bases at J; junction bases unmatched: 3. The CDR3 is 14 amino acids. Germline CDR1 and CDR2: WNHNN and SYGVQD (reference sequence).

CDR3 protein: CASSVKDRNTEAFF. The CDR3 DNA reads TGTGCCAGCAGTGTGAAGGACAGGAACACTGAAGCTTTCTTT. The chain combines TRBV9 with TRBJ1-1; possible D gene TRBD1, 6 bases. CDR1 is SGDLS, CDR2 YYNGEE, per germline. V dropped 5 bases and J dropped 1 base, with 12 bases sitting between them. CDR3 size: 14 residues.

The V and J genes are TRBV28 and TRBJ2-3; 9 bases map to TRBD2. Unmatched junction bases numbered 7, after V lost 2 bases and J lost 7 bases. The CDR3 is made up of 15 amino acids. Per germline, CDR1 MDHEN and CDR2 SYDVKM. In nucleotides, the CDR3 is TGTGCCAGCAGTTTAAGGCTAGCGGGACAAAATACGCAGTATTTT. Translating gives CASSLRLAGQNTQYF.

J is TRBJ2-3 and V is TRBV4-3; D remains unclear. The CDR3 sequence is 14 residues long. CDR1 and CDR2 (germline): LGHNA, YSLEER. V was clipped by 1 base and J by 6 bases, with 11 bases between them. CDR3: CASSQGKGPDTQYF. The CDR3 nucleotides read TGCGCCAGCAGCCAAGGAAAGGGTCCGGATACGCAGTATTTT.

The chain combines TRBV9 with TRBJ1-1; tentative D call: TRBD1 (5 bases). The CDR3 sequence is 14 residues long. Trimming removed 4 bases from V and 0 bases from J, with 10 bases in between. Germline V gene lookup returns CDR1 SGDLS and CDR2 YYNGEE. The CDR3: CASSPGTVNTEAFF. The CDR3 nucleotides are TGTGCCAGCAGCCCTGGGACCGTGAACACTGAAGCTTTCTTT.

CDR3 in DNA: TGTGCCAGCAGCAAAAGTCAGCCCCAGCATTTT. It encodes CASSKSQPQHF. V usage is TRBV21-1 and J usage is TRBJ1-5. TRBV21-1 is deemed a pseudogene. This CDR3 has 11 residues.

J is TRBJ2-7 and V is TRBV7-9; the D is unclear. Germline CDR1 SEHNR, CDR2 FQNEAQ (reference sequence). The CDR3 runs to 12 residues. Deletions cut 2 bases from V and 2 bases from J, with 4 bases between. CDR3 sequence (DNA): TGTGCCAGCAGCTTAATGACCTACGAGCAGTACTTC. Translated, it gives CASSLMTYEQYF. Based on the CDR3 plus reference TRBV7-9 and TRBJ2-7, the full variable domain is DTGVSQNPRHKITKRGQNVTFRCDPISEHNRLYWYRQTLGQGPEFLTYFQNEAQLEKSRLLSDRFSAERPKGSFSTLEIQRTEQGDSAMYLCASSLMTYEQYFGPGTRLTVT.

The count of this clone is one. The chain recombines TRBV9 with TRBJ2-1; 7 bases match TRBD1. This CDR3 spans 16 amino acids. CDR1 and CDR2 (germline): SGDLS, YYNGEE. V was pared by 6 bases and J by 4 bases, with 13 bases of the junction left unmatched. The CDR3 spells CASTPWRDRDYNEQFF. CDR3 DNA: TGTGCCAGCACCCCCTGGCGAGACAGGGATTACAATGAGCAGTTCTTC.